Shown below are 26 T cell receptor beta chains from a single sample sequenced in a study of blood T cell repertoires in COVID-19. Clones were sequenced by immunoSEQ multiplex PCR, and TCRdb holds only the in-frame ones, with some missing. The sample lists about 320,000 clones, about 82% seen once, with around 1.5% in the top ten. The sample was peripheral blood. These receptors all stem from a woman in her fifties or sixties with acute or convalescent COVID-19.

CDR3 protein: CATSALAGHTDTQYF. The DNA of the CDR3 is TGTGCCACCAGTGCCCTAGCGGGACACACAGATACGCAGTATTTT. The chain recombines TRBV24-1 with TRBJ2-3, with 9 bases lining up with TRBD2. CDR1 is KGHDR, CDR2 SFDVKD, per germline. V lost 5 bases and J lost 2; bases outside the gene matches: 4. This CDR3 is built from 15 residues.

V usage is TRBV9 and J usage is TRBJ2-1; D is possibly TRBD1 (7 bases). Trimming stripped 4 bases from V and 7 bases from J, with 18 bases between. The CDR3 is 15 residues long. Germline lookup yields CDR1 SGDLS and CDR2 YYNGEE. The CDR3 region is CASSPHRDSGNEQFF. The CDR3 DNA follows: TGTGCCAGCAGCCCCCACAGGGACAGCGGGAATGAGCAGTTCTTC.

The chain carries TRBV11-3 and TRBJ2-1, with TRBD2 matching over 8 bases. J lost 0 bases, V lost 8 bases, and 3 bases had no gene match. Germline loops: CDR1 SGHNT, CDR2 YENEEA. The CDR3 has 14 residues. The CDR3 coding sequence is TGTGCCAGCTCCCGGGGGGGCTCCTACAATGAGCAGTTCTTC. The encoded protein is CASSRGGSYNEQFF.

This rearrangement joins TRBV5-1 to TRBJ1-2; 7 bases agree with TRBD1. Trimming at V came to 4 bases and at J to 8 bases, leaving 11 bases not matched to a gene. There are 14 residues in the CDR3. Germline V gene lookup returns CDR1 SGHRS and CDR2 YFSETQ. The CDR3 region is CASSPRQGEYGYTF. The CDR3 DNA sequence: TGCGCCAGCAGCCCCCGACAGGGCGAGTACGGCTACACCTTC. The full variable domain, in which reference TRBV5-1 and TRBJ1-2 provide the parts outside the CDR3, is KAGVTQTPRYLIKTRGQQVTLSCSPISGHRSVSWYQQTPGQGLQFLFEYFSETQRNKGNFPGRFSGRQFSNSRSEMNVSTLELGDSALYLCASSPRQGEYGYTFGSGTRLTVV.

The rearrangement joins TRBV9 to TRBJ2-7, with TRBD1 as a possible D gene (5 bases). The CDR3 sequence is 17 residues long. The V end was cut by 4 bases, the J end by 2 bases, with 22 bases between. Germline CDR1 and CDR2: SGDLS and YYNGEE. CDR3: CASSTGQNALPPYEQYF. The CDR3 coding sequence is TGTGCCAGCAGCACCGGACAAAACGCTCTACCGCCCTACGAGCAGTACTTC. Complete variable domain (other parts from reference TRBV9 and TRBJ2-7): DSGVTQTPKHLITATGQRVTLRCSPRSGDLSVYWYQQSLDQGLQFLIQYYNGEERAKGNILERFSAQQFPDLHSELNLSSLELGDSALYFCASSTGQNALPPYEQYFGPGTRLTVT.

This chain links TRBV28 with TRBJ1-4; TRBD1 matches 10 bases. CDR1 is MDHEN and CDR2 is SYDVKM in the germline V gene. The CDR3 has 15 amino acids. V shed 5 bases and J 7 bases; nucleotides not matched to a gene: 7. CDR3 nucleotide sequence: TGTGCCAGCAGTGATCCGGGACAGGGGAGTGAAAAACTGTTTTTT. Amino acids: CASSDPGQGSEKLFF.

V and J are TRBV7-9 and TRBJ1-2; D may be TRBD1 (5 bases). Trimming shortened V by 5 bases and J by 2 bases, and 12 bases separated the two germline ends. The CDR3 is made up of 14 amino acids. CDR1 and CDR2 (germline): SEHNR, FQNEAQ (reference sequence). CDR3 region: CASSTTRTNYGYTF. The CDR3 region has the DNA TGTGCCAGCAGCACGACCAGGACAAACTATGGCTACACCTTC.

This chain connects TRBV6-5 to TRBJ1-1, with 8 bases that match TRBD1. After removal of 10 bases from V and 4 bases from J, the junction contained 5 bases not matched to a gene. Germline V gene data show CDR1 as MNHEY and CDR2 as SVGAGI. The CDR3 loop spans 12 amino acids. CDR3 in amino acids: CATSTGGTEAFF. The DNA for the CDR3 is TGTGCCACCTCAACAGGGGGCACTGAAGCTTTCTTT.

The rearrangement joins TRBV3-1 (or the pseudogene TRBV3-2) to TRBJ2-7; D gene uncertain. The CDR3 sequence is 13 residues long. Germline-derived CDR1 and CDR2 are LGHDT and YNNKEL (reference sequence). V was pared by 2 bases and J by 3 bases, with 8 bases between. In nucleotides, the CDR3 is TGTGCCAGCAGCCAACCAGCTAGCTACGAGCAGTACTTC. This sequence encodes CASSQPASYEQYF.

The table lists this clone with a few counts. The genes are TRBV7-3 and TRBJ2-1; 9 bases are shared with TRBD2. This CDR3 is built from 15 residues. J lost 4 bases, V lost 5 bases, and 6 bases had no gene match. Germline V gene sequence: CDR1 SGHTA, CDR2 FQGTGA. CDR3 sequence reads: CASSATSGFYNEQFF. The CDR3 region has the DNA TGTGCCAGCAGCGCGACTAGCGGATTTTACAATGAGCAGTTCTTC.

The gene calls are TRBV9 and TRBJ1-3, with a weak D call TRBD1 (5 bases). V lost 0 bases and J lost 0, with 10 bases in between. The CDR3 contains 16 residues. Germline CDR1 SGDLS, CDR2 YYNGEE. The CDR3 protein is CASSVEGATSGNTIYF. The CDR3 bases are TGTGCCAGCAGCGTAGAAGGGGCCACCTCTGGAAACACCATATATTTT.

V usage is TRBV24-1 and J usage is TRBJ2-2; 10 bases are a match to TRBD2. CDR3 length: 17 residues. The V gene end was trimmed by 5 bases and the J gene end by 2 bases; junction bases not matched to a gene: 7. Germline V gene lookup returns CDR1 KGHDR and CDR2 SFDVKD. CDR3 DNA sequence: TGTGCCACCAGTGCGGCTAGCGGGAGTTTTAACACCGGGGAGCTGTTTTTT. Residues: CATSAASGSFNTGELFF.

The chain is built from TRBV11-3 and TRBJ1-1; possible D gene TRBD1, 6 bases. Looked up from germline, CDR1 is SGHNT and CDR2 is YENEEA. The V end was cut by 0 bases, the J end by 3 bases, with 8 bases between. CDR3 length equals 14 residues. This CDR3 is CASSLEGADTEAFF. In nucleotides, the CDR3 is TGTGCCAGCAGCTTAGAGGGGGCGGACACTGAAGCTTTCTTT.

V and J are TRBV11-2 and TRBJ2-7; TRBD2 might be the D (6 bases). Trimming left V 3 bases short and J 4 bases short, with 10 bases between. Germline V gives CDR1 SGHAT, CDR2 FQNNGV. This CDR3 has 13 residues. This chain's CDR3 is CASSFLRGYEQYF. The CDR3 region has the DNA TGTGCCAGCAGCTTCCTGCGGGGATACGAGCAGTACTTC.

This clone was seen just once. The V and J genes are TRBV13 and TRBJ1-2; 7 bases agree with TRBD1. Trimming removed 1 base from V and 5 bases from J; junction bases left unmatched: 7. This CDR3 is 15 amino acids long. The germline CDR1 and CDR2 sequences are PRHDT and FYEKMQ (reference sequence). The CDR3 loop reads CASSLERGQRYGYTF. The CDR3 nucleotides read TGTGCCAGCAGCTTAGAAAGGGGGCAGAGGTATGGCTACACCTTC.

CDR3 DNA: TGCGCCAGCAGCCAAGATCCGATCCAGGGGAGACTAGCGGGAGTCGACCAAGAGACCCAGTACTTC. It translates to CASSQDPIQGRLAGVDQETQYF. The genes are TRBV4-1 and TRBJ2-5, with 12 bases that match TRBD2. CDR1 is MGHRA and CDR2 is YSYEKL in the germline V gene. There are 22 residues in the CDR3. After removal of 0 bases from V and 0 bases from J, the junction contained 17 bases not matched to a gene.

The genes are TRBV13 and TRBJ1-1; 11 bases align to TRBD1. Germline CDR1 reads PRHDT; CDR2 reads FYEKMQ (reference sequence). The CDR3 has 17 amino acids. J gave up 5 bases and V 1 base, and 9 bases lay outside the gene matches. In nucleotides, the CDR3 is TGTGCCAGCAGCTTAGCCCCGGGACAGGGGGACCTGACTGAAGCTTTCTTT. Protein product: CASSLAPGQGDLTEAFF.

The chain links TRBV20-1 to TRBJ2-3; D is ambiguous. The germline V gene has CDR1 DFQATT and CDR2 SNEGSKA (reference sequence). Trimming left V 3 bases short and J 4 bases short, with 11 bases between. The CDR3 has 13 residues. This CDR3 is CSASVVIADTQYF. As DNA, the CDR3 is TGCAGTGCTAGTGTCGTTATCGCAGATACGCAGTATTTT.

This chain joins TRBV4-2 and TRBJ2-7; D is perhaps TRBD2 (5 bases). V dropped 0 bases and J dropped 3 bases, with 9 bases sitting between them. This CDR3 region has 14 residues. The germline V gene encodes CDR1 LGHNA and CDR2 YNFKEQ. CDR3 sequence reads: CASSQERAIYEQYF. The CDR3, as DNA: TGTGCCAGCAGCCAAGAGCGGGCCATCTACGAGCAGTACTTC.

The chain employs TRBV7-3 and TRBJ2-7; TRBD2 matches 12 bases. CDR1 and CDR2 (germline): SGHTA, FQGTGA. Unmatched junction bases numbered 7, after V lost 6 bases and J lost 4 bases. The CDR3 runs 15 residues. The CDR3 nucleotides read TGTGCCAGCAGTCTCGGACTAGCGGGAAATTACGAGCAGTACTTC. Translated: CASSLGLAGNYEQYF.

This clone was seen just once. The chain uses TRBV24-1 and TRBJ2-5, with 8 bases that match TRBD2. CDR3 length: 16 residues. CDR1 is KGHDR, CDR2 SFDVKD, per germline. V lost 1 base to trimming and J lost 1 base; unmatched junction nucleotides: 4. The CDR3 region has the DNA TGTGCCACCAGTGATTTAGGGACTAGTCGCCAAGAGACCCAGTACTTC. As protein: CATSDLGTSRQETQYF.

The chain recombines TRBV28 with TRBJ1-1; 8 bases map to TRBD1. The J segment lost 1 base and the V segment lost 6 bases, leaving 19 bases of the junction unmatched. The CDR3 is 19 amino acids. The V gene's germline CDR1 is MDHEN and CDR2 SYDVKM. Here the CDR3 DNA reads TGTGCCAGCAGATATACGGCGCCATACCCCAGGGGGCGGAACACTGAAGCTTTCTTT. The encoded protein is CASRYTAPYPRGRNTEAFF.

As concerns this clone: Within the sample, other DNA sequences also encode this same CDR3. The chain joins TRBV7-3 to TRBJ1-1; TRBD1 is a possible D gene (6 bases). This CDR3 has 14 residues. Per the germline V gene, CDR1 is SGHTA and CDR2 is FQGTGA. V lost 5 bases and J lost 0, with 10 bases in between. The DNA for the CDR3 is TGTGCCAGCAGCCTCGGACAGATGAACACTGAAGCTTTCTTT. The encoded protein is CASSLGQMNTEAFF. The complete variable domain, with remaining parts taken from reference TRBV7-3 and TRBJ1-1, reads GAGVSQTPSNKVTEKGKYVELRCDPISGHTALYWYRQSLGQGPEFLIYFQGTGAADDSGLPNDRFFAVRPEGSVSTLKIQRTERGDSAVYLCASSLGQMNTEAFFGQGTRLTVV.

This rearrangement joins TRBV5-1 to TRBJ2-2, with D perhaps matching TRBD1 (6 bases). Germline CDR1 SGHRS, CDR2 YFSETQ. V lost 5 bases and J lost 5, with 19 bases in between. The CDR3 has 16 residues. CDR3 bases: TGCGCCAGCAGGAGGGCAGGGGCCCGTATGACCGGGGAGCTGTTTTTT. Its translation is CASRRAGARMTGELFF. Using reference TRBV5-1 and TRBJ2-2 for the parts outside the CDR3, the full variable domain is KAGVTQTPRYLIKTRGQQVTLSCSPISGHRSVSWYQQTPGQGLQFLFEYFSETQRNKGNFPGRFSGRQFSNSRSEMNVSTLELGDSALYLCASRRAGARMTGELFFGEGSRLTVL.

The gene calls are TRBV5-1 and TRBJ1-1, with D possibly being TRBD1 (6 bases). The CDR3 contains 15 residues. Trimming cost V 5 bases and J 0 bases, with 14 bases left between them. The V gene's germline CDR1 is SGHRS and CDR2 YFSETQ. CDR3 region: CASRSGDPMNTEAFF. DNA of the CDR3: TGCGCCAGCAGATCAGGGGATCCAATGAACACTGAAGCTTTCTTT.

V is TRBV12-3 or TRBV12-4 and J is TRBJ1-1; D gene ambiguous. This CDR3 spans 13 amino acids. V was clipped by 6 bases and J by 1 base, with 9 bases between them. This chain's CDR3 is CASRSTENTEAFF. DNA for the CDR3: TGTGCCAGCAGGTCTACAGAGAACACTGAAGCTTTCTTT.